Listed below are T cell receptor beta chains from one sample, sequenced in a study of OX40 agonist ivuxolimab in advanced cancers. Clones were read by immunoSEQ multiplex PCR, and TCRdb kept only the in-frame ones, dropping some. This sample carries 60,000 or so clones, about 94% of them seen once, and the ten largest clones take around 20%. The sample here was CD4+ or CD8+ T cells sorted from blood, taken in a trial of the OX40 agonist ivuxolimab. The receptors come from an adult with an advanced solid tumor such as melanoma, head and neck, liver or kidney cancer. Each CDR3 is given with its conserved first and last residue. D genes are given only for firm matches. Expanded clones are given a class, and other clones once, few, many or no size at all.

CDR3 protein: CATSRVSGSADTQYF; CDR3 DNA: TGTGCCACCAGCAGAGTATCGGGCAGCGCAGATACGCAGTATTTT; D gene: -; CDR3 length: 15; V gene: TRBV15; clone size: -; J gene: TRBJ2-3
CDR3 protein: CAWSVRVPNQPQHF; CDR3 DNA: TGTGCCTGGAGTGTCCGGGTTCCAAATCAGCCCCAGCATTTT; D gene: -; CDR3 length: 14; V gene: TRBV30; clone size: -; J gene: TRBJ1-5
CDR3 protein: CSVEDRGQFYPNYGYTF; CDR3 DNA: TGCAGCGTTGAAGATCGAGGCCAATTCTATCCTAACTATGGCTACACCTTC; D gene: -; CDR3 length: 17; V gene: TRBV29-1; clone size: -; J gene: TRBJ1-2
CDR3 protein: CASSLQPGTIMKTEAFF; CDR3 DNA: TGTGCCAGCAGTTTACAGCCAGGAACGATTATGAAAACTGAAGCTTTCTTT; D gene: -; CDR3 length: 17; V gene: TRBV28; clone size: once; J gene: TRBJ1-1
CDR3 protein: CASSLSGGTDTQYF; CDR3 DNA: TGTGCCAGCAGCTTATCGGGGGGCACAGATACGCAGTATTTT; D gene: -; CDR3 length: 14; V gene: TRBV7-3; clone size: -; J gene: TRBJ2-3
CDR3 protein: CASSHHTKGEGRVFYEQYF; CDR3 DNA: TGTGCCAGCAGCCATCATACCAAGGGTGAGGGGAGGGTTTTCTACGAGCAGTACTTC; D gene: TRBD2; CDR3 length: 19; V gene: TRBV7-9; clone size: -; J gene: TRBJ2-7
CDR3 protein: CASSPWRAQQGLYYGYTF; CDR3 DNA: TGTGCCAGCAGCCCCTGGAGGGCCCAACAGGGACTCTACTATGGCTACACCTTC; D gene: -; CDR3 length: 18; V gene: TRBV7-2; clone size: -; J gene: TRBJ1-2
CDR3 protein: CASSLVRTGGYNEQFF; CDR3 DNA: TGTGCCAGCAGCTTAGTTAGGACAGGGGGTTACAATGAGCAGTTCTTC; D gene: TRBD1; CDR3 length: 16; V gene: TRBV7-6; clone size: -; J gene: TRBJ2-1
CDR3 protein: CASSIVTNTGELFF; CDR3 DNA: TGTGCCAGTAGTATAGTGACGAACACCGGGGAGCTGTTTTTT; D gene: -; CDR3 length: 14; V gene: TRBV19; clone size: -; J gene: TRBJ2-2
CDR3 protein: CASSLAGGRSRDTDTQYF; CDR3 DNA: TGCGCCAGCAGCCTAGCGGGAGGGAGATCTCGGGACACAGATACGCAGTATTTT; D gene: TRBD2; CDR3 length: 18; V gene: TRBV5-1; clone size: -; J gene: TRBJ2-3
CDR3 protein: CAWSVSPLDEQFF; CDR3 DNA: TGTGCCTGGAGTGTTAGCCCTCTCGATGAGCAGTTCTTC; D gene: -; CDR3 length: 13; V gene: TRBV30; clone size: -; J gene: TRBJ2-1
CDR3 protein: CASRRYPGQGYNEQFF; CDR3 DNA: TGTGCCAGCAGACGCTACCCGGGACAGGGATACAATGAGCAGTTCTTC; D gene: TRBD1; CDR3 length: 16; V gene: TRBV7-2; clone size: -; J gene: TRBJ2-1
CDR3 protein: CASGGYEQYF; CDR3 DNA: TGTGCCAGCGGGGGATACGAGCAGTACTTC; D gene: -; CDR3 length: 10; V gene: TRBV19; clone size: -; J gene: TRBJ2-7
CDR3 protein: CASSPGRRGVNEQFF; CDR3 DNA: TGTGCCAGCAGCCCCGGGCGGCGGGGGGTCAATGAGCAGTTCTTC; D gene: TRBD2; CDR3 length: 15; V gene: TRBV25-1; clone size: -; J gene: TRBJ2-1
CDR3 protein: CAWTPTGARVAGVYEQYF; CDR3 DNA: TGTGCCTGGACTCCCACGGGGGCGCGGGTAGCGGGAGTGTACGAGCAGTACTTC; D gene: TRBD2; CDR3 length: 18; V gene: TRBV30; clone size: -; J gene: TRBJ2-7
CDR3 protein: CAWSTSGQETQYF; CDR3 DNA: TGTGCCTGGAGTACTAGCGGGCAAGAGACCCAGTACTTC; D gene: TRBD2; CDR3 length: 13; V gene: TRBV30; clone size: -; J gene: TRBJ2-5
CDR3 protein: CASSLEYSLNTEAFF; CDR3 DNA: TGTGCCAGCAGCTTAGAGTACAGCCTGAACACTGAAGCTTTCTTT; D gene: -; CDR3 length: 15; V gene: TRBV7-9; clone size: -; J gene: TRBJ1-1
CDR3 protein: CASSITVGERFNEQFF; CDR3 DNA: TGTGCCAGCAGCATCACCGTAGGGGAAAGGTTCAATGAGCAGTTCTTC; D gene: -; CDR3 length: 16; V gene: TRBV9; clone size: -; J gene: TRBJ2-1
CDR3 protein: CASSYGGAGETQYF; CDR3 DNA: TGTGCCAGCAGTTACGGGGGGGCCGGAGAGACCCAGTACTTC; D gene: -; CDR3 length: 14; V gene: TRBV6-6; clone size: -; J gene: TRBJ2-5
CDR3 protein: CASSIGHHSNQPQHF; CDR3 DNA: TGTGCCAGTAGTATAGGACATCATAGCAATCAGCCCCAGCATTTT; D gene: -; CDR3 length: 15; V gene: TRBV19; clone size: -; J gene: TRBJ1-5
CDR3 protein: CASSFVGEETQYF; CDR3 DNA: TGTGCCAGCAGCTTTGTCGGTGAGGAGACCCAGTACTTC; D gene: -; CDR3 length: 13; V gene: TRBV7-9; clone size: -; J gene: TRBJ2-5
CDR3 protein: CASSLGLGGQGDFSSYNEQFF; CDR3 DNA: TGTGCCAGCAGCTTAGGCCTGGGGGGTCAGGGGGATTTCAGCTCCTACAATGAGCAGTTCTTC; D gene: -; CDR3 length: 21; V gene: TRBV13; clone size: -; J gene: TRBJ2-1
CDR3 protein: CASSVDGVGDTQYF; CDR3 DNA: TGTGCCAGCAGCGTAGACGGAGTGGGAGATACGCAGTATTTT; D gene: -; CDR3 length: 14; V gene: TRBV9; clone size: -; J gene: TRBJ2-3
CDR3 protein: CAAGINYGYTF; CDR3 DNA: TGTGCCGCGGGGATTAACTATGGCTACACCTTC; D gene: -; CDR3 length: 11; V gene: TRBV2; clone size: -; J gene: TRBJ1-2
CDR3 protein: CASSLTSTSYEQYF; CDR3 DNA: TGTGCCAGCAGCTTGACTAGTACCTCCTACGAGCAGTACTTC; D gene: -; CDR3 length: 14; V gene: TRBV7-6; clone size: few; J gene: TRBJ2-7
CDR3 protein: CASSLLGVGATPNYGYTF; CDR3 DNA: TGTGCCAGCAGTTTATTGGGAGTGGGGGCGACCCCTAACTATGGCTACACCTTC; D gene: -; CDR3 length: 18; V gene: TRBV28; clone size: -; J gene: TRBJ1-2
CDR3 protein: CASSLSGTLLHEQYF; CDR3 DNA: TGTGCCAGCAGCTTAAGCGGGACACTCCTCCACGAGCAGTACTTC; D gene: -; CDR3 length: 15; V gene: TRBV13; clone size: -; J gene: TRBJ2-7
CDR3 protein: CASSTPTGGSGNTIYF; CDR3 DNA: TGTGCCAGCAGCACCCCGACAGGGGGCTCTGGAAACACCATATATTTT; D gene: TRBD1; CDR3 length: 16; V gene: TRBV9; clone size: -; J gene: TRBJ1-3
CDR3 protein: CASSLLAGDGDTQYF; CDR3 DNA: TGTGCCAGCAGCTTATTAGCGGGAGACGGAGATACGCAGTATTTT; D gene: TRBD2; CDR3 length: 15; V gene: TRBV7-3; clone size: -; J gene: TRBJ2-3
CDR3 protein: CASSIGTSVRDTQYF; CDR3 DNA: TGTGCCAGCAGTATTGGGACTAGCGTACGGGATACGCAGTATTTT; D gene: TRBD2; CDR3 length: 15; V gene: TRBV27; clone size: -; J gene: TRBJ2-3
CDR3 protein: CSVSGGRIADTQYF; CDR3 DNA: TGCAGCGTTTCGGGCGGGAGGATCGCAGATACGCAGTATTTT; D gene: TRBD2; CDR3 length: 14; V gene: TRBV29-1; clone size: -; J gene: TRBJ2-3
CDR3 protein: CASSVGGTGHTEAFF; CDR3 DNA: TGTGCCAGCAGCGTCGGGGGGACAGGGCACACTGAAGCTTTCTTT; D gene: TRBD1; CDR3 length: 15; V gene: TRBV9; clone size: once; J gene: TRBJ1-1
CDR3 protein: CASSSRTGGQETQYF; CDR3 DNA: TGTGCCAGCAGTTCAAGGACAGGGGGTCAGGAGACCCAGTACTTC; D gene: TRBD1; CDR3 length: 15; V gene: TRBV28; clone size: -; J gene: TRBJ2-5
CDR3 protein: CASTGEQETQYF; CDR3 DNA: TGCGCCAGCACAGGGGAGCAAGAGACCCAGTACTTC; D gene: -; CDR3 length: 12; V gene: TRBV5-1; clone size: -; J gene: TRBJ2-5
CDR3 protein: CASSAPPTGVYGYTF; CDR3 DNA: TGTGCCAGCAGCGCACCCCCGACAGGGGTCTATGGCTACACCTTC; D gene: TRBD1; CDR3 length: 15; V gene: TRBV9; clone size: once; J gene: TRBJ1-2
CDR3 protein: CASSLLRELANEQFF; CDR3 DNA: TGTGCCAGCAGTTTATTGCGGGAGTTGGCCAATGAGCAGTTCTTC; D gene: TRBD2; CDR3 length: 15; V gene: TRBV27; clone size: -; J gene: TRBJ2-1
CDR3 protein: CASSGDRAYSYNSPLHF; CDR3 DNA: TGTGCCAGCAGTGGGGACAGGGCTTACTCCTATAATTCACCCCTCCACTTT; D gene: TRBD1; CDR3 length: 17; V gene: TRBV2; clone size: -; J gene: TRBJ1-6
CDR3 protein: CASSLRGLAGDTGPSNGQFF; CDR3 DNA: TGCGCCAGCAGCCTCCGGGGACTAGCGGGAGATACCGGCCCCTCAAACGGGCAGTTCTTC; D gene: TRBD2; CDR3 length: 20; V gene: TRBV4-1; clone size: -; J gene: TRBJ2-1
CDR3 protein: CASSLALTSSYEQYF; CDR3 DNA: TGTGCCAGCAGCTTAGCGCTGACTAGCTCCTACGAGCAGTACTTC; D gene: -; CDR3 length: 15; V gene: TRBV7-9; clone size: once; J gene: TRBJ2-7
CDR3 protein: CASSLIGLATHEQYF; CDR3 DNA: TGCGCCAGCAGCTTAATTGGACTAGCGACCCACGAGCAGTACTTC; D gene: TRBD2; CDR3 length: 15; V gene: TRBV5-1; clone size: -; J gene: TRBJ2-7
CDR3 protein: CASSSPGGTYNEQFF; CDR3 DNA: TGTGCCAGCAGCTCCCCGGGAGGAACGTACAATGAGCAGTTCTTC; D gene: TRBD2; CDR3 length: 15; V gene: TRBV13; clone size: -; J gene: TRBJ2-1
CDR3 protein: CASSPDGLQGQPQHF; CDR3 DNA: TGTGCCAGCAGCCCGGACGGCCTACAGGGGCAGCCCCAGCATTTT; D gene: TRBD1; CDR3 length: 15; V gene: TRBV7-3; clone size: -; J gene: TRBJ1-5
CDR3 protein: CASGGSYNEQFF; CDR3 DNA: TGTGCCAGCGGGGGGTCCTACAATGAGCAGTTCTTC; D gene: -; CDR3 length: 12; V gene: TRBV9; clone size: once; J gene: TRBJ2-1
CDR3 protein: CASSVGPTGSPSGANVLTF; CDR3 DNA: TGTGCCAGCAGCGTCGGCCCAACGGGGAGCCCCTCTGGGGCCAACGTCCTGACTTTC; D gene: -; CDR3 length: 19; V gene: TRBV7-9; clone size: -; J gene: TRBJ2-6
CDR3 protein: CARRGDRGRVTGELFF; CDR3 DNA: TGTGCCAGAAGAGGCGACAGGGGGCGCGTCACCGGGGAGCTGTTTTTT; D gene: TRBD1; CDR3 length: 16; V gene: TRBV5-3; clone size: -; J gene: TRBJ2-2
CDR3 protein: CASSPLTGELFF; CDR3 DNA: TGTGCCAGCAGTCCACTAACCGGGGAGCTGTTTTTT; D gene: -; CDR3 length: 12; V gene: TRBV27; clone size: -; J gene: TRBJ2-2
CDR3 protein: CATLVAGENIQYF; CDR3 DNA: TGTGCCACCCTGGTTGCGGGTGAAAACATTCAGTACTTC; D gene: -; CDR3 length: 13; V gene: TRBV15; clone size: -; J gene: TRBJ2-4
CDR3 protein: CASSHPGARSPYEQYF; CDR3 DNA: TGTGCCAGCAGCCACCCGGGGGCTCGATCTCCCTACGAGCAGTACTTC; D gene: -; CDR3 length: 16; V gene: TRBV6-4; clone size: -; J gene: TRBJ2-7
CDR3 protein: CASSGGFDQPQHF; CDR3 DNA: TGTGCCAGCAGTGGGGGTTTCGATCAGCCCCAGCATTTT; D gene: -; CDR3 length: 13; V gene: TRBV2; clone size: -; J gene: TRBJ1-5
CDR3 protein: CASSPSLEQFF; CDR3 DNA: TGTGCCAGCAGCCCTAGCCTAGAGCAGTTCTTC; D gene: -; CDR3 length: 11; V gene: TRBV7-9; clone size: -; J gene: TRBJ2-1
CDR3 protein: CASSEVLADTDTQYF; CDR3 DNA: TGTGCCAGCAGTGAAGTTCTAGCGGACACAGATACGCAGTATTTT; D gene: TRBD2; CDR3 length: 15; V gene: TRBV2; clone size: -; J gene: TRBJ2-3
CDR3 protein: CASSREGAFQPQHF; CDR3 DNA: TGCGCCAGCAGCAGGGAGGGGGCCTTTCAGCCCCAGCATTTT; D gene: TRBD1; CDR3 length: 14; V gene: TRBV4-1; clone size: -; J gene: TRBJ1-5
CDR3 protein: CASSTGQGQHEQYF; CDR3 DNA: TGCGCCAGCAGTACGGGACAGGGTCAGCACGAGCAGTACTTC; D gene: TRBD1; CDR3 length: 14; V gene: TRBV5-1; clone size: -; J gene: TRBJ2-7
CDR3 protein: CASSRSRREAPVAQYF; CDR3 DNA: TGTGCCAGCAGCCGGAGCCGGCGGGAGGCCCCGGTAGCGCAGTATTTT; D gene: TRBD2; CDR3 length: 16; V gene: TRBV7-2; clone size: -; J gene: TRBJ2-3
CDR3 protein: CASSLRSGTLSSYEQYF; CDR3 DNA: TGTGCCAGCAGCTTAAGATCCGGGACCCTCAGCTCCTACGAGCAGTACTTC; D gene: -; CDR3 length: 17; V gene: TRBV7-2; clone size: once; J gene: TRBJ2-7
CDR3 protein: CASSPERGRTDTQYF; CDR3 DNA: TGTGCCAGCAGCCCTGAGCGGGGACGCACAGATACGCAGTATTTT; D gene: TRBD2; CDR3 length: 15; V gene: TRBV11-3; clone size: once; J gene: TRBJ2-3
CDR3 protein: CASRTEGGANVLTF; CDR3 DNA: TGCGCCAGCCGAACCGAAGGTGGGGCCAACGTCCTGACTTTC; D gene: -; CDR3 length: 14; V gene: TRBV5-1; clone size: -; J gene: TRBJ2-6